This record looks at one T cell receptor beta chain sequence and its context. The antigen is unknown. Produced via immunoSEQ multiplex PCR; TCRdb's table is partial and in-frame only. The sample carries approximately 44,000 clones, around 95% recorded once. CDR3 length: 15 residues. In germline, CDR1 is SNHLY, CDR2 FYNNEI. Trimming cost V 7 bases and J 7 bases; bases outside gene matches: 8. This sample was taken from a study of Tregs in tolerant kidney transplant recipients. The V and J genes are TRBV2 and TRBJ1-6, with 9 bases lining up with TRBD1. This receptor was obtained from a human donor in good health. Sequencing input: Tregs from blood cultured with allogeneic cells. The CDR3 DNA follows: TGTGCCAGCAAATCCCGGGGACAGGGCAATTCACCCCTCCACTTT. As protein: CASKSRGQGNSPLHF. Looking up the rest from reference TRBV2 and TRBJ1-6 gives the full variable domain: EPEVTQTPSHQVTQMGQEVILRCVPISNHLYFYWYRQILGQKVEFLVSFYNNEISEKSEIFDDQFSVERPDGSNFTLKIRSTKLEDSAMYFCASKSRGQGNSPLHFGNGTRLTVT.